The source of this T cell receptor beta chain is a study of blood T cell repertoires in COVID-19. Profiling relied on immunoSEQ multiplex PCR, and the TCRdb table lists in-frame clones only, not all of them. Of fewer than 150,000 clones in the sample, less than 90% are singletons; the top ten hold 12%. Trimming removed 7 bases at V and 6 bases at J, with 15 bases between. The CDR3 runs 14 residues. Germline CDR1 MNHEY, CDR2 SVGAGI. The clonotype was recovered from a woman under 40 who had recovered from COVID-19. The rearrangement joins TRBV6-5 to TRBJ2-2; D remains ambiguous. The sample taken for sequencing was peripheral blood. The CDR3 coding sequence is TGTGCCAGCATTGGCAGGATGGTTTCCGGGGAGCTGTTTTTT. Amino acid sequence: CASIGRMVSGELFF.